Sequencing of this T cell receptor (beta chain) was carried out in a study of cytomegalovirus exposure and HLA in healthy donors. General study results and limits: The study flagged roughly 160 TCR beta chains as cytomegalovirus-associated. Reportedly, cytomegalovirus status was diagnosed with high sensitivity and specificity.

The table lists this clone with many counts. Antigen unknown. Germline CDR1 reads MNHNY; CDR2 reads SVGAGI (reference sequence). V lost 2 bases to trimming and J lost 9 bases; unmatched junction nucleotides: 3. This CDR3 contains 12 residues. Sequenced by immunoSEQ multiplex PCR; TCRdb stores in-frame clones only, minus some. This sample has around 300,000 clones; roughly 90% occur once, and the top ten carry about 0.85%. Sequenced material: PBMCs. This chain joins TRBV6-6 and TRBJ1-1; 7 bases align to TRBD1. The clonotype was recovered from a woman younger than 30 in good health and CMV-seronegative. CDR3 in DNA: TGTGCCAGCAGTTACGAGGGGGCCCAAGCTTTCTTT. This codes for CASSYEGAQAFF.